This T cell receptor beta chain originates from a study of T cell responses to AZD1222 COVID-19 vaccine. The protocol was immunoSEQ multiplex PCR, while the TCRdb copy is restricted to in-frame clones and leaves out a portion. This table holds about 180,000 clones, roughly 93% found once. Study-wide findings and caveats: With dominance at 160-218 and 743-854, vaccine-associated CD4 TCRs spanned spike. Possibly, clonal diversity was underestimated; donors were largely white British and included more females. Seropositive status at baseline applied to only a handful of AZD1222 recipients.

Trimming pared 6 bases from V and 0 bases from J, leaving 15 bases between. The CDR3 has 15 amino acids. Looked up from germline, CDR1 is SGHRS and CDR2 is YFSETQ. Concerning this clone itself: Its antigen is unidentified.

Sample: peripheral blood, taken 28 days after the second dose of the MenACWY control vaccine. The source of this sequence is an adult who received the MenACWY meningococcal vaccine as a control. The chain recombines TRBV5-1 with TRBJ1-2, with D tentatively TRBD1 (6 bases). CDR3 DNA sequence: TGCGCCAGCACCATCGGGGGCAGGGCTAACTATGGCTACACCTTC. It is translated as CASTIGGRANYGYTF.